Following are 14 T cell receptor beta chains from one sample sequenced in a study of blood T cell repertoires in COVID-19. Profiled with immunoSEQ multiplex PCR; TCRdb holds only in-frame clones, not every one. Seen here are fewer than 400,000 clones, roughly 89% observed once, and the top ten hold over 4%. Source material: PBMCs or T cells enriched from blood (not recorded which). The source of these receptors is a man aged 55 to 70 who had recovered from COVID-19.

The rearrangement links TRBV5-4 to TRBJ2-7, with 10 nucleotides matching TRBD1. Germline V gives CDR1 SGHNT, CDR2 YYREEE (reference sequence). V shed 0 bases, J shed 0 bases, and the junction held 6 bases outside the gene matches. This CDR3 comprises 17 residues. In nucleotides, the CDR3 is TGTGCCAGCAGCTTGGGGACAGGGGGTCTTAGCTCCTACGAGCAGTACTTC. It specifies CASSLGTGGLSSYEQYF.

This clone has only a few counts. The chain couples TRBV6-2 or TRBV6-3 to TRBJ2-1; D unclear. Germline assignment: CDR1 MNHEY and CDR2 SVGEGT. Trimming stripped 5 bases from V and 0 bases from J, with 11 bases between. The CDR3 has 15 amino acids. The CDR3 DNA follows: TGTGCCAGCAGTCCCGCGGAGAGCTCCTACAATGAGCAGTTCTTC. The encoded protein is CASSPAESSYNEQFF.

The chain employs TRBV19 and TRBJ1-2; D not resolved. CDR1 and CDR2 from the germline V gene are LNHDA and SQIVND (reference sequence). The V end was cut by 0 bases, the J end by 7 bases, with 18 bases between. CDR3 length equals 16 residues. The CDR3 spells CASSIERQATRPGYTF. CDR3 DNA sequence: TGTGCCAGTAGTATAGAGCGCCAGGCGACCCGCCCTGGCTACACCTTC.

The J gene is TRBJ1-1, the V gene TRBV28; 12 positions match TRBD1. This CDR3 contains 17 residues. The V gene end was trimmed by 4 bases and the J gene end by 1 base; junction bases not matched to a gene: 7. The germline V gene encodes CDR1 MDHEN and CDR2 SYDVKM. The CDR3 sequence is CASSSGQGASGNTEAFF. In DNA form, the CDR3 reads TGTGCCAGCAGTTCGGGACAGGGGGCCTCGGGGAACACTGAAGCTTTCTTT. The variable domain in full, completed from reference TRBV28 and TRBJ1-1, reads DVKVTQSSRYLVKRTGEKVFLECVQDMDHENMFWYRQDPGLGLRLIYFSYDVKMKEKGDIPEGYSVSREKKERFSLILESASTNQTSMYLCASSSGQGASGNTEAFFGQGTRLTVV.

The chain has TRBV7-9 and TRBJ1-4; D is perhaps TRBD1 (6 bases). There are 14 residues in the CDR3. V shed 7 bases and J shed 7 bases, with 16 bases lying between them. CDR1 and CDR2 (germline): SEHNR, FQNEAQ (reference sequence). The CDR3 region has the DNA TGTGCCAGCAATATGGCAGGGGCTGGTGAAAAACTGTTTTTT. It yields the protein CASNMAGAGEKLFF.

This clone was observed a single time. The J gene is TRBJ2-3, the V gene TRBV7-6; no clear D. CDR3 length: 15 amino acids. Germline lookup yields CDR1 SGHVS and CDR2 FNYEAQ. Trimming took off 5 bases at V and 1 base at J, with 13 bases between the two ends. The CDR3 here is CASSLPGAGTDTQYF. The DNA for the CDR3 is TGTGCCAGCAGCCTCCCGGGTGCGGGCACAGATACGCAGTATTTT.

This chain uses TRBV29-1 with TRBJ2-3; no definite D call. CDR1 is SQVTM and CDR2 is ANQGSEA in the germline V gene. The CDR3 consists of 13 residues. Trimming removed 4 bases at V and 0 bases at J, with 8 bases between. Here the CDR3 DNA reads TGCAGCGTTGTGACTTCTAGCACAGATACGCAGTATTTT. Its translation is CSVVTSSTDTQYF.

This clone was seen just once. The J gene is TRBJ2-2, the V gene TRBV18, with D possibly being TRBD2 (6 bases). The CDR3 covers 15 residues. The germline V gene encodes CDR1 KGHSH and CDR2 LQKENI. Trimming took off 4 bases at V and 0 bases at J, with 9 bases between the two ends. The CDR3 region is CASSRGTSNTGELFF. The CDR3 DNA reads TGTGCCAGCTCACGCGGGACGTCGAACACCGGGGAGCTGTTTTTT. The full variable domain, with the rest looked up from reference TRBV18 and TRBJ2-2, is NAGVMQNPRHLVRRRGQEARLRCSPMKGHSHVYWYRQLPEEGLKFMVYLQKENIIDESGMPKERFSAEFPKEGPSILRIQQVVRGDSAAYFCASSRGTSNTGELFFGEGSRLTVL.

CDR3 nucleotide sequence: TGTGCCACCATTCCCGGGGGAGGCAATCAGCCCCAGCATTTT. Its protein product is CATIPGGGNQPQHF. The chain recombines TRBV24-1 with TRBJ1-5; D may be TRBD1 (5 bases). This CDR3 is 14 amino acids long. Trimming left V 8 bases short and J 2 bases short, with 12 bases between. In germline, CDR1 is KGHDR, CDR2 SFDVKD.

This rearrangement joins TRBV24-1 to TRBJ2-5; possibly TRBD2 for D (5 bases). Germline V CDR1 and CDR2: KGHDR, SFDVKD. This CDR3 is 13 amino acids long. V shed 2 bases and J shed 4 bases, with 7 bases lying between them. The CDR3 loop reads CATSDSGRETQYF. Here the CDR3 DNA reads TGTGCCACCAGTGATTCGGGGAGAGAGACCCAGTACTTC.

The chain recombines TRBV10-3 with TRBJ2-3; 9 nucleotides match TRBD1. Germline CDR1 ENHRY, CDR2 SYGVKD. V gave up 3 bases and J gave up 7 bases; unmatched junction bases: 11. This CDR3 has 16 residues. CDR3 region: CAISDQSGQGRHTQYF. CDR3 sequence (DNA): TGTGCCATCAGTGACCAGTCTGGACAGGGGCGGCATACGCAGTATTTT.

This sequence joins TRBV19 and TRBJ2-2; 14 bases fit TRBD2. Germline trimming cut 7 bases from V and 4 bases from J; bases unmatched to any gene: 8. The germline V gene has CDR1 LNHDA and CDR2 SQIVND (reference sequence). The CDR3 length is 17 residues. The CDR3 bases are TGTGCCAGTACCAGACTAGCGGGAGGGCCGATCACCGGGGAGCTGTTTTTT. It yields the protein CASTRLAGGPITGELFF.

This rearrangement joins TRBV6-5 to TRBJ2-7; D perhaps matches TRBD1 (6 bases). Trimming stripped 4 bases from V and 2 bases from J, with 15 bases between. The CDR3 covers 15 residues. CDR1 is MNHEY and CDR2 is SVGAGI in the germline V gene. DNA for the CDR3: TGTGCCAGCAGTTCCCCAGGGGCGCCAACCTACGAGCAGTACTTC. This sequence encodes CASSSPGAPTYEQYF.

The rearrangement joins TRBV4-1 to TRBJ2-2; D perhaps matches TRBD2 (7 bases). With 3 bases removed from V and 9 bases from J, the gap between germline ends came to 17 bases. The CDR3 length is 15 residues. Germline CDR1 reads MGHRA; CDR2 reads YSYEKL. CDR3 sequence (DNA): TGCGCCAGCAGCCAGGGGGGGGCGCGGGAGCGGGAGCTGTTTTTT. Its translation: CASSQGGARERELFF.